A selection of T cell receptor beta chains follows, all from one sample in a study of cytomegalovirus exposure and HLA in healthy donors. Sequencing was performed with immunoSEQ multiplex PCR; in TCRdb, only in-frame clones are kept and a portion is missing. The sample yields 100,000 to 150,000 clones, 7% to 9.5% seen once. Sequenced sample: PBMCs. Receptors originate from a woman aged 40-49 years in good health and CMV-seropositive. Both conserved end residues are part of each CDR3. Fields, in order: CDR3 length, D gene, V gene, J gene, CDR3 protein. A D gene is named only where the DNA matches it firmly.

length: 15; D: TRBD2; V: TRBV11-2; J: TRBJ2-3; CDR3: CASSLAGGGPDTQYF
length: 14; D: -; V: TRBV6-1; J: TRBJ2-1; CDR3: CASKWRDGDNEQFF
length: 15; D: -; V: TRBV5-4; J: TRBJ2-1; CDR3: CASSQDSSSYNEQFF
length: 11; D: -; V: TRBV20-1; J: TRBJ2-7; CDR3: CSARARDEQYF
length: 13; D: -; V: TRBV6-5; J: TRBJ2-2; CDR3: CATATGVAGELFF
length: 14; D: -; V: TRBV9; J: TRBJ2-2; CDR3: CASSADIATGELFF
length: 15; D: TRBD1; V: TRBV7-2; J: TRBJ2-2; CDR3: CASSTGQGGTGELFF
length: 15; D: -; V: TRBV5-5; J: TRBJ1-1; CDR3: CASSLAGPGVTEAFF
length: 15; D: -; V: TRBV6-5; J: TRBJ2-7; CDR3: CASNPDSRSPYEQYF
length: 16; D: -; V: TRBV18; J: TRBJ1-3; CDR3: CASSPSGGISGNTIYF
length: 15; D: TRBD1; V: TRBV5-5; J: TRBJ1-4; CDR3: CASSTHRGQDEKLFF
length: 11; D: -; V: TRBV29-1; J: TRBJ1-3; CDR3: CSACSGNTIYF
length: 16; D: -; V: TRBV5-8; J: TRBJ1-6; CDR3: CASSYLFGRSGSPLHF
length: 13; D: -; V: TRBV7-8; J: TRBJ2-2; CDR3: CASSARRDGELFF
length: 15; D: TRBD2; V: TRBV15; J: TRBJ2-3; CDR3: CATSRDRGDTDTQYF
length: 16; D: -; V: TRBV10-3; J: TRBJ2-1; CDR3: CAISLLSSDSPNEQFF
length: 17; D: -; V: TRBV7-9; J: TRBJ1-3; CDR3: CASSLWRGGGSGNTIYF
length: 15; D: TRBD2; V: TRBV9; J: TRBJ2-7; CDR3: CASSVGGGEFYEQYF
length: 15; D: TRBD1; V: TRBV11-1; J: TRBJ2-7; CDR3: CASSLGQGASYEQYF
length: 14; D: -; V: TRBV7-8; J: TRBJ1-1; CDR3: CASSFPTDDTEAFF
length: 14; D: -; V: TRBV7-6; J: TRBJ1-1; CDR3: CASRPTGFLTEAFF
length: 14; D: -; V: TRBV2; J: TRBJ2-7; CDR3: CASSHPVFAYEQYF
length: 14; D: TRBD1; V: TRBV11-3; J: TRBJ2-7; CDR3: CASSLRDRPYEQYF
length: 15; D: TRBD1; V: TRBV27; J: TRBJ2-7; CDR3: CASSFEGRDSYEQYF
length: 13; D: TRBD2; V: TRBV29-1; J: TRBJ2-5; CDR3: CSVVSGGARTQYF
length: 15; D: -; V: TRBV7-9; J: TRBJ1-4; CDR3: CASTKTGREDEKLFF
length: 13; D: -; V: TRBV19; J: TRBJ2-7; CDR3: CASSIGRRDEQYF
length: 12; D: -; V: TRBV2; J: TRBJ2-5; CDR3: CASSENIETQYF
length: 16; D: -; V: TRBV6-1; J: TRBJ1-1; CDR3: CASSELAGEPNTEAFF
length: 19; D: TRBD2; V: TRBV7-9; J: TRBJ2-1; CDR3: CASSLLPPKRGGRYNEQFF
length: 14; D: -; V: TRBV19; J: TRBJ2-2; CDR3: CASSRQAAPGELFF
length: 15; D: TRBD1; V: TRBV6-1; J: TRBJ2-7; CDR3: CASSEGQGSSYEQYF
length: 12; D: TRBD1; V: TRBV5-4; J: TRBJ2-4; CDR3: CASSPGGNIQYF
length: 15; D: -; V: TRBV21-1; J: TRBJ1-2; CDR3: CASSKPDQFPGGYTF
length: 14; D: -; V: TRBV9; J: TRBJ1-1; CDR3: CASSVGLSNTEAFF
length: 15; D: -; V: TRBV14; J: TRBJ2-5; CDR3: CASSQLRAVQETQYF
length: 12; D: -; V: TRBV15; J: TRBJ2-1; CDR3: CATSPSYNEQFF
length: 17; D: -; V: TRBV5-1; J: TRBJ2-7; CDR3: CASSFSTSGGPLYEQYF
length: 16; D: -; V: TRBV5-6; J: TRBJ2-1; CDR3: CASSLFPSGAYNEQFF
length: 14; D: TRBD1; V: TRBV11-2; J: TRBJ1-4; CDR3: CASSLDRGHEKLFF
length: 14; D: -; V: TRBV27; J: TRBJ1-4; CDR3: CASSYGGGNEKLFF
length: 13; D: TRBD1; V: TRBV2; J: TRBJ1-5; CDR3: CANSGTGNQPQHF
length: 16; D: -; V: TRBV28; J: TRBJ1-4; CDR3: CASTSLRFPTNEKLFF
length: 12; D: -; V: TRBV19; J: TRBJ2-3; CDR3: CASSWLEDTQYF
length: 14; D: -; V: TRBV30; J: TRBJ2-5; CDR3: CAWSRGKGQETQYF
length: 14; D: TRBD1; V: TRBV7-8; J: TRBJ1-3; CDR3: CASSTGTGGNTIYF
length: 15; D: TRBD2; V: TRBV27; J: TRBJ2-3; CDR3: CASINSGGPSDTQYF
length: 15; D: -; V: TRBV4-1; J: TRBJ1-4; CDR3: CASSQGAGVMEKLFF
length: 15; D: TRBD1; V: TRBV28; J: TRBJ2-3; CDR3: CASSSSGTGRDTQYF
length: 14; D: -; V: TRBV6-5; J: TRBJ2-7; CDR3: CASSTSEPPYEQYF
length: 15; D: -; V: TRBV5-6; J: TRBJ2-5; CDR3: CASSPAWGAQETQYF
length: 16; D: TRBD2; V: TRBV7-8; J: TRBJ2-1; CDR3: CASSLEAGGAYNEQFF
length: 14; D: TRBD1; V: TRBV9; J: TRBJ2-7; CDR3: CASSVGQGAREQYF
length: 16; D: -; V: TRBV6-5; J: TRBJ1-2; CDR3: CASSYSGQPKVDGYTF
length: 11; D: -; V: TRBV20-1; J: TRBJ1-1; CDR3: CSARDPAEAFF